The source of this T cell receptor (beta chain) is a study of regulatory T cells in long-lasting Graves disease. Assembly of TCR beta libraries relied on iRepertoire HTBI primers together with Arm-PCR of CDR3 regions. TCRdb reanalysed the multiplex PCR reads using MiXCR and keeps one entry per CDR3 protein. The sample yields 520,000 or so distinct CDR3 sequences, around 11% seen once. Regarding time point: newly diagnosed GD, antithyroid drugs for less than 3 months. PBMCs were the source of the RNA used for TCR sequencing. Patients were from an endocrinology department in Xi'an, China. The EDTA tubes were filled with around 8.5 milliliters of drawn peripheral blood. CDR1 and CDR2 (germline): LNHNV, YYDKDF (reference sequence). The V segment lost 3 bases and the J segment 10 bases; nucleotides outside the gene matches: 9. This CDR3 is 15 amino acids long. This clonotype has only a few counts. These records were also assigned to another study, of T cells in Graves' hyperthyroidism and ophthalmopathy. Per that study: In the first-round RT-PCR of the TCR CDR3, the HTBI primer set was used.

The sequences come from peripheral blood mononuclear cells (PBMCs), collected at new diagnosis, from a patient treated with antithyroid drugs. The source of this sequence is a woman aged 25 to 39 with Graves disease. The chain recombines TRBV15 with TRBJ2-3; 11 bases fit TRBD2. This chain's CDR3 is CATSSLAGGYDAQYF. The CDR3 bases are TGTGCCACCAGCAGCCTAGCGGGAGGTTACGATGCGCAGTATTTT.